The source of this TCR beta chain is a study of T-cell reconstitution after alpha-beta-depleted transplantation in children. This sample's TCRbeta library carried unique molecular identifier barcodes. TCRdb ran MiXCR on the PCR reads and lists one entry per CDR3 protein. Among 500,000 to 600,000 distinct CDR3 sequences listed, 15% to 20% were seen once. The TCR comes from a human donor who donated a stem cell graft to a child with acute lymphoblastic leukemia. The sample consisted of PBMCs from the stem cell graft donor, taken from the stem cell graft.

CDR3 sequence (DNA): TGTGCCAGTATGGGAGTGGGACTAGCGGGAGACTCTGCCGGGGAGCTGTTTTTT. Encoded protein: CASMGVGLAGDSAGELFF. The chain carries TRBV19 and TRBJ2-2; 14 nucleotides match TRBD2. Looked up from germline, CDR1 is LNHDA and CDR2 is SQIVND (reference sequence). The ends lost 7 bases at V and 6 bases at J; junction bases unmatched: 13. The CDR3 totals 18 residues.